The text below deals with one T cell receptor beta chain. TCRdb re-analysed the 5' RACE reads in MiXCR, keeping a single row per CDR3 protein. The sample holds some 410,000 distinct CDR3 sequences, about 25% seen once. These data belong to a study of T-cell memory formation after mild COVID-19. The germline gives CDR1 SNHLY, CDR2 FYNNEI. V was trimmed by 7 bases and J by 8 bases, leaving 15 bases between them. This CDR3 is built from 13 residues. The clonotype was recovered from an adult woman who had mild COVID-19 (a few samples of this study predate the infection). Cell type and time point are not known. The chain joins TRBV2 to TRBJ2-1; tentative D call: TRBD2 (5 bases). Input material: PBMCs or a T cell subset sorted from them (not recorded which). DNA of the CDR3: TGTGCCAGCAAAGAGCGGAGGAACGATGAGCAGTTCTTC. This codes for CASKERRNDEQFF.